What follows is one T cell receptor (beta chain) and its context. Method: immunoSEQ multiplex PCR; TCRdb's copy keeps in-frame clones and lacks some. Of more than 350,000 clones in the sample, around 87% were seen once. This specimen comes from a study of blood T cell repertoires in COVID-19. This CDR3 has 16 amino acids. V was pared by 2 bases and J by 7 bases, with 12 bases of the junction left unmatched. From germline, CDR1 is MNHEY and CDR2 SVGAGI. This receptor was identified in a woman in her twenties or thirties with COVID-19, enrolled during active disease. The chain has TRBV6-5 and TRBJ1-1; 8 bases are shared with TRBD1. The sequenced material came from peripheral blood. The CDR3 nucleotides are TGTGCCAGCAGTTACGGACAGGGAGGGGGTAAGGGTGAAGCTTTCTTT. Amino acids: CASSYGQGGGKGEAFF.